What follows are 2 T cell receptor beta chains derived from one specimen sequenced in a study of blood T cell repertoires in COVID-19 (dated by TCRdb to about 2020). Libraries were made using the immunoSEQ multiplex PCR assay. TCRdb carries this immuneACCESS record with in-frame sequences only. Its versions omit some clonotypes, under half of them owing to an unresolved V gene in the studies checked, with the rest unexplained. The sample table records tens of thousands of clones; 65% to 85% of these occur just once. The ten largest account for around 15% of the sample. Sequencing was carried out using peripheral blood. The receptors originated from a woman aged 60-70 years with acute or convalescent COVID-19.

The chain recombines TRBV6-4 with TRBJ2-1; 14 nucleotides agree with TRBD2. The germline gives CDR1 MRHNA, CDR2 SNTAGT. The CDR3 extends over 16 amino acids. V was pared by 6 bases and J by 5 bases, with 6 bases of the junction left unmatched. The CDR3 DNA follows: TGTGCCAGCAGCCCCGAGGGACTAGCGGGGGACAATGAGCAGTTCTTC. Translation: CASSPEGLAGDNEQFF.

The rearrangement links TRBV5-4 to TRBJ1-6, with 9 nucleotides matching TRBD1. This CDR3 contains 15 residues. With 4 bases clipped from V and 7 bases from J, the junction kept 6 bases outside the gene matches. Germline V CDR1 and CDR2: SGHNT, YYREEE (reference sequence). The CDR3 DNA reads as TGTGCCAGCAGCCAAGGACAGGGGTTGAATTCACCCCTCCACTTT. This translates into CASSQGQGLNSPLHF.